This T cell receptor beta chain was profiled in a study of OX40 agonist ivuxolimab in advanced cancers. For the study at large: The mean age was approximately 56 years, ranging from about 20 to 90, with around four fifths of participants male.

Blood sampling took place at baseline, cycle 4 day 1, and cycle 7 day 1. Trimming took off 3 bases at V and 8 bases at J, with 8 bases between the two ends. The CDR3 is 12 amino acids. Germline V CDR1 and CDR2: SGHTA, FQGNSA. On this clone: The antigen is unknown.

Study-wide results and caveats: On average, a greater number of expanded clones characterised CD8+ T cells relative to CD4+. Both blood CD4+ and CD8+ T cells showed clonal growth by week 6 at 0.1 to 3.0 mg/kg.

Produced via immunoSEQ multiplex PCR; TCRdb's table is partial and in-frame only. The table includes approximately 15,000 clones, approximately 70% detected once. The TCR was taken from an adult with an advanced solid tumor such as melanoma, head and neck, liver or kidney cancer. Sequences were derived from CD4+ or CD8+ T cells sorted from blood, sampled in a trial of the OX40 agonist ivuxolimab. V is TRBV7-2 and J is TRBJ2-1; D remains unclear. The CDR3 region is CASSFGEDEQFF. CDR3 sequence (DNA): TGTGCCAGCAGCTTTGGCGAAGATGAGCAGTTCTTC.